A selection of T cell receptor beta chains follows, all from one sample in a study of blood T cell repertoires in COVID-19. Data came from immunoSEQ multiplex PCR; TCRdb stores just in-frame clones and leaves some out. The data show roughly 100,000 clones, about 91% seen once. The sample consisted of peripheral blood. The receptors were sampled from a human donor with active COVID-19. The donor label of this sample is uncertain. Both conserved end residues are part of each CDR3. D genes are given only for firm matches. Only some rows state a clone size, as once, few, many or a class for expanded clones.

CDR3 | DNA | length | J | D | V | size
CAIRRDSYEQYF | TGTGCCATCAGGAGGGACAGTTACGAGCAGTACTTC | 12 | TRBJ2-7 | TRBD1 | TRBV10-3 | NA
CASSLSGGRTDTQYF | TGTGCCAGCAGCCTTAGCGGGGGTCGCACAGATACGCAGTATTTT | 15 | TRBJ2-3 | TRBD2 | TRBV11-2 | NA
CASSLWGVDGYTF | TGTGCCAGCAGCTTATGGGGGGTTGATGGCTACACCTTC | 13 | TRBJ1-2 | NA | TRBV5-6 | NA
CASSADPAGNQPQHF | TGTGCCAGCAGCGCAGATCCAGCGGGCAATCAGCCCCAGCATTTT | 15 | TRBJ1-5 | NA | TRBV9 | NA
CASSQDPGTGNIQYF | TGTGCCAGCAGCCAAGATCCCGGGACAGGGAACATTCAGTACTTC | 15 | TRBJ2-4 | TRBD1 | TRBV3-1/TRBV3-2 | NA
CASSPNNPDVSGEKLFF | TGTGCCAGCTCACCAAATAACCCCGACGTCTCGGGTGAAAAACTGTTTTTT | 17 | TRBJ1-4 | NA | TRBV18 | NA
CASSWTPGLAASEQYF | TGCGCCAGCAGCTGGACCCCGGGACTAGCGGCCTCCGAGCAGTACTTC | 16 | TRBJ2-7 | TRBD2 | TRBV5-1 | NA
CASSYWRPGGNGELFF | TGTGCCAGCAGTTATTGGCGACCAGGGGGCAACGGGGAGCTGTTTTTT | 16 | TRBJ2-2 | TRBD1 | TRBV6-5 | once
CASSHQGQKASYEQYF | TGTGCCAGCAGCCACCAGGGACAGAAAGCTTCCTACGAGCAGTACTTC | 16 | TRBJ2-7 | TRBD1 | TRBV3-1/TRBV3-2 | once
CASSYGGANTEAFF | TGTGCCAGCAGTTACGGGGGGGCAAACACTGAAGCTTTCTTT | 14 | TRBJ1-1 | NA | TRBV6-5 | NA
CANPKALTNPMNTEAFF | TGTGCCAACCCTAAAGCGCTAACCAACCCCATGAACACTGAAGCTTTCTTT | 17 | TRBJ1-1 | NA | TRBV2 | NA
CASRKRQEPAEKLFF | TGTGCCAGTAGAAAACGACAGGAACCGGCTGAAAAACTGTTTTTT | 15 | TRBJ1-4 | NA | TRBV19 | NA
CASSLSPEDTQYF | TGTGCCAGCAGCTTATCCCCAGAAGATACGCAGTATTTT | 13 | TRBJ2-3 | NA | TRBV7-8 | NA
CASSPSTSMYEQYF | TGTGCCAGCAGCCCTTCGACTAGTATGTACGAGCAGTACTTC | 14 | TRBJ2-7 | NA | TRBV7-9 | NA
CASSLIQRGGYTF | TGTGCCAGCAGCCTGATCCAGCGGGGCGGCTACACCTTC | 13 | TRBJ1-2 | NA | TRBV5-6 | NA
CASTATGARNQPQHF | TGTGCCAGTACCGCGACAGGGGCCCGCAATCAGCCCCAGCATTTT | 15 | TRBJ1-5 | TRBD1 | TRBV19 | NA
CASSSPSLQGNYGYTF | TGTGCCAGCAGTTCCCCTTCCCTACAGGGAAACTATGGCTACACCTTC | 16 | TRBJ1-2 | NA | TRBV27 | NA
CASRRGDYEQYF | TGTGCCAGCAGACGGGGGGACTACGAGCAGTACTTC | 12 | TRBJ2-7 | TRBD2 | TRBV6-1 | NA
CASSRTGLALDTQYF | TGTGCCAGCAGCCGTACGGGACTAGCTTTAGATACGCAGTATTTT | 15 | TRBJ2-3 | TRBD2 | TRBV7-3 | NA
CAISAAQGSRTEAFF | TGTGCCATCAGTGCTGCCCAGGGTTCCAGGACTGAAGCTTTCTTT | 15 | TRBJ1-1 | NA | TRBV10-3 | NA
CASSLYDRGQPQHF | TGTGCCAGCAGCTTATACGACAGGGGTCAGCCCCAGCATTTT | 14 | TRBJ1-5 | TRBD1 | TRBV7-9 | NA
CASSLGLAGSDTQYF | TGTGCCAGCAGCTTGGGACTAGCGGGGTCAGATACGCAGTATTTT | 15 | TRBJ2-3 | TRBD2 | TRBV13 | NA
CASSPGTGGVWEYGYTF | TGTGCCAGCAGCCCCGGGACAGGGGGCGTCTGGGAATATGGCTACACCTTC | 17 | TRBJ1-2 | TRBD1 | TRBV7-6 | NA
CASSLWRLAGGPGELFF | TGTGCCAGCAGTTTGTGGAGACTAGCGGGGGGGCCCGGGGAGCTGTTTTTT | 17 | TRBJ2-2 | TRBD2 | TRBV28 | NA
CASSTGGAQETQYF | TGTGCCAGCAGCACTGGTGGGGCGCAAGAGACCCAGTACTTC | 14 | TRBJ2-5 | NA | TRBV9 | NA
CASGVQGIQPQHF | TGTGCCAGCGGCGTACAGGGAATTCAGCCCCAGCATTTT | 13 | TRBJ1-5 | NA | TRBV2 | once
CASSLFSSGANVLTF | TGTGCCAGCAGCTTATTCAGCTCTGGGGCCAACGTCCTGACTTTC | 15 | TRBJ2-6 | NA | TRBV11-1 | NA
CASSTSGGAPNEQFF | TGTGCCAGCAGCACGAGCGGGGGGGCCCCAAATGAGCAGTTCTTC | 15 | TRBJ2-1 | TRBD2 | TRBV7-8 | NA
CASSPWTGPKNTEAFF | TGTGCCAGCAGCCCCTGGACAGGACCCAAGAACACTGAAGCTTTCTTT | 16 | TRBJ1-1 | TRBD1 | TRBV28 | NA
CASSLDLSGNTIYF | TGCGCCAGCAGCTTGGACTTGTCTGGAAACACCATATATTTT | 14 | TRBJ1-3 | NA | TRBV5-1 | NA
CAISEGGSSYEQYF | TGTGCCATCAGTGAAGGGGGCAGCTCCTACGAGCAGTACTTC | 14 | TRBJ2-7 | TRBD1 | TRBV10-3 | NA
CASRRQLNYGYTF | TGTGCCAGCAGACGCCAGTTAAACTATGGCTACACCTTC | 13 | TRBJ1-2 | NA | TRBV6-5 | NA
CASRGPGGGHNEQFF | TGTGCCAGCAGGGGGCCGGGCGGGGGGCACAATGAGCAGTTCTTC | 15 | TRBJ2-1 | TRBD2 | TRBV11-1 | NA
CAISETVNTEAFF | TGTGCCATCAGTGAGACAGTAAACACTGAAGCTTTCTTT | 13 | TRBJ1-1 | NA | TRBV10-3 | NA
CASSSDTKSYEQYF | TGTGCCAGCAGCTCGGACACGAAATCCTACGAGCAGTACTTC | 14 | TRBJ2-7 | NA | TRBV7-9 | NA
CASSFQDNGLAFF | TGTGCCAGCAGTTTTCAGGACAATGGGCTAGCTTTCTTT | 13 | TRBJ1-1 | NA | TRBV12-3/TRBV12-4 | NA
CASTPGDEQFF | TGTGCCAGCACTCCAGGGGACGAGCAGTTCTTC | 11 | TRBJ2-1 | NA | TRBV2 | NA
CASSQVEEKAFF | TGTGCCAGCAGCCAAGTAGAAGAGAAAGCTTTCTTT | 12 | TRBJ1-1 | NA | TRBV3-1/TRBV3-2 | NA
CASSARGQVNTEAFF | TGCGCCAGCAGCGCTAGGGGACAGGTGAACACTGAAGCTTTCTTT | 15 | TRBJ1-1 | TRBD1 | TRBV5-1 | NA
CASSPVRVEAFF | TGTGCCAGCAGCCCCGTGAGGGTTGAAGCTTTCTTT | 12 | TRBJ1-1 | NA | TRBV7-9 | NA
CASSLEQGPDYTF | TGCGCCAGCAGCTTGGAACAGGGCCCTGACTACACCTTC | 13 | TRBJ1-2 | NA | TRBV5-1 | NA
CASSSSNEQFF | TGTGCCAGCAGTTCCAGCAATGAGCAGTTCTTC | 11 | TRBJ2-1 | NA | TRBV28 | NA
CASSYGQGARGNTIYF | TGCGCCAGCAGCTACGGACAGGGGGCGCGGGGAAACACCATATATTTT | 16 | TRBJ1-3 | TRBD1 | TRBV5-1 | NA
CASSSANLALYEQYF | TGTGCCAGCAGCTCTGCCAACCTAGCGCTCTACGAGCAGTACTTC | 15 | TRBJ2-7 | NA | TRBV13 | NA
CAISGSGGGRQGNNEQFF | TGTGCCATCAGTGGGTCCGGGGGGGGGAGACAGGGAAACAATGAGCAGTTCTTC | 18 | TRBJ2-1 | NA | TRBV10-3 | NA
CASSLDRVNTGELFF | TGTGCCAGCAGCCTCGACAGGGTGAACACCGGGGAGCTGTTTTTT | 15 | TRBJ2-2 | TRBD1 | TRBV7-2 | NA
CASSLVPGMGSPLHF | TGTGCCAGCAGCTTGGTGCCGGGGATGGGGTCACCCCTCCACTTT | 15 | TRBJ1-6 | NA | TRBV5-6 | NA
CASSQAGGNAGRLFF | TGTGCCAGCAGCCAAGCAGGGGGCAATGCCGGTAGGCTGTTTTTT | 15 | TRBJ1-4 | TRBD1 | TRBV7-8 | NA
CASSSADRANEKLFF | TGTGCCAGCAGCTCAGCGGACAGGGCGAATGAAAAACTGTTTTTT | 15 | TRBJ1-4 | TRBD1 | TRBV7-6 | NA
CASSDRGLVNTEAFF | TGTGCCAGCAGCGATAGAGGTCTGGTGAACACTGAAGCTTTCTTT | 15 | TRBJ1-1 | NA | TRBV7-8 | once
CASSQDPGALELFF | TGTGCCAGCAGCCAAGATCCAGGGGCCCTTGAGCTGTTTTTT | 14 | TRBJ2-2 | NA | TRBV4-2 | NA